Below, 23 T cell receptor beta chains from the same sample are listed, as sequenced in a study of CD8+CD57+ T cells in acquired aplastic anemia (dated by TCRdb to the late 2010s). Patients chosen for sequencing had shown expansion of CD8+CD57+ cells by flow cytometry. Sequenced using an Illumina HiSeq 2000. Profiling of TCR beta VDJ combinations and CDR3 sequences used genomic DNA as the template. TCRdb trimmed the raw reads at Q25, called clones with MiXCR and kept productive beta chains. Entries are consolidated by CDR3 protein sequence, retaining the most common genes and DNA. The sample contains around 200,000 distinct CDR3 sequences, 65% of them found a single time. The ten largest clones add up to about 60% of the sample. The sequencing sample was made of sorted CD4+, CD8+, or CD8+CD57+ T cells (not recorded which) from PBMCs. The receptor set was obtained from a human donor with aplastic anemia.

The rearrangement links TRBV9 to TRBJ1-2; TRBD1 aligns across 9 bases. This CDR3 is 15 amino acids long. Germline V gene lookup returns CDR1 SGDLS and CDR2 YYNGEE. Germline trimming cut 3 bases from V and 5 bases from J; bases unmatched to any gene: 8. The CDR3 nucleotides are TGTGCCAGCAGCGCTACACAGGGGGCGGGGTATGGCTACACCTTC. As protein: CASSATQGAGYGYTF.

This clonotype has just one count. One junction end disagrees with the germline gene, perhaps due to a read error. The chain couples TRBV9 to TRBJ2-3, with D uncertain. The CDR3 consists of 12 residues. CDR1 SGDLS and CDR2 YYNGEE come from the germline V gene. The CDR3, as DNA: TGCGCCAGTAGCCCTAACGCAGATACGCAGTATTTT. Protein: CASSPNADTQYF.

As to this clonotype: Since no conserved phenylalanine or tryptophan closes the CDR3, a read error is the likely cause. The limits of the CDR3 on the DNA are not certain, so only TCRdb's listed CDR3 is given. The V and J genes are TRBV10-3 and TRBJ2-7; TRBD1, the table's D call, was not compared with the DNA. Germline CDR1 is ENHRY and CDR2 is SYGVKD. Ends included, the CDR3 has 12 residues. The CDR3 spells CAISEGTGCLAG.

In DNA, the CDR3 is TGCGCCAGCAGCCAAGTAGGGGCTGGAAACACCATATATTTT. As protein: CASSQVGAGNTIYF. V gene TRBV4-1 combines with J gene TRBJ1-3; D is possibly TRBD1 (5 bases). Germline V lookup: CDR1 MGHRA, CDR2 YSYEKL. This CDR3 comprises 14 residues. Deletions cut 1 base from V and 2 bases from J, with 6 bases between.

CDR3 nucleotides: TGTGCCAGCAGCTTACTCCCCTTGGGACAGGGAGCAGATACGCAGTATTTT. Translated, it gives CASSLLPLGQGADTQYF. This chain links TRBV7-2 with TRBJ2-3; TRBD1 aligns across 9 bases. Germline trimming cut 2 bases from V and 4 bases from J; bases unmatched to any gene: 10. CDR3 length: 17 amino acids. Germline CDR1 and CDR2: SGHTA and FQGNSA.

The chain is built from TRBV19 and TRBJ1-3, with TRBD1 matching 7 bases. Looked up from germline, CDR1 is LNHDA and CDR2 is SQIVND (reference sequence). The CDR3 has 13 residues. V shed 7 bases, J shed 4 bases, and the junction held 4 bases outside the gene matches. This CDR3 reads CASNQGDGNTIYF. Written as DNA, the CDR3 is TGTGCCAGTAACCAGGGGGACGGAAACACCATATATTTT.

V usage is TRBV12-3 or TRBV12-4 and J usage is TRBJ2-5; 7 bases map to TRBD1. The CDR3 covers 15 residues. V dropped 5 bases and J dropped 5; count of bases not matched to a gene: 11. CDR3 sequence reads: CASSRGQGSQETQYF. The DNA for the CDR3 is TGTGCCAGCAGTAGGGGGCAGGGGAGCCAGGAGACCCAGTACTTC.

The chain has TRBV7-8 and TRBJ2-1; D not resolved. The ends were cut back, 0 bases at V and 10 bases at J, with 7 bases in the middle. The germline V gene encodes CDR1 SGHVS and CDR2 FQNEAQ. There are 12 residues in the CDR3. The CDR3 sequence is CASSLAGREQFF. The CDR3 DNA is TGTGCCAGCAGCTTAGCAGGAAGGGAGCAGTTCTTC.

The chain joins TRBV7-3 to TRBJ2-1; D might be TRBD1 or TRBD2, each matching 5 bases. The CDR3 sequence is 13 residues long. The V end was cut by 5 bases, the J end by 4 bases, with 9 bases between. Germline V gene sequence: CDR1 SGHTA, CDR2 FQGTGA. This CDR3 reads CASSMGPYNEQFF. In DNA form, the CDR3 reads TGTGCCAGCAGCATGGGACCTTACAATGAGCAGTTCTTC.

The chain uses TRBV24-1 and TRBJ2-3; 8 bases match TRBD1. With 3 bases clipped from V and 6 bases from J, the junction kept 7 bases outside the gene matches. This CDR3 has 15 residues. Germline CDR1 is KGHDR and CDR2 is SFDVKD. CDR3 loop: CATSDPDRVGDTQYF. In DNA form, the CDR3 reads TGTGCCACCAGTGATCCGGACAGGGTAGGCGATACGCAGTATTTT.

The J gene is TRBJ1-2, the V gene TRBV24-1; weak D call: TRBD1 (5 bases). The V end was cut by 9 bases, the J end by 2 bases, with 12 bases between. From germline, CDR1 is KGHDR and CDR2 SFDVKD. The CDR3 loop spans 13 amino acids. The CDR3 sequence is CATRTTRNYGYTF. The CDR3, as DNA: TGTGCCACCCGGACAACTAGAAACTATGGCTACACCTTC.

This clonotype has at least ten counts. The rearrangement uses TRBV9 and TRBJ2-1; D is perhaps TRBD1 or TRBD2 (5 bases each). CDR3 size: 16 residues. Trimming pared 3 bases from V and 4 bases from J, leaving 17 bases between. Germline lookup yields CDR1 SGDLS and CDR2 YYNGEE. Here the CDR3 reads CASSDPPGTEYNEQFF. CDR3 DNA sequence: TGTGCCAGCAGCGACCCACCCGGGACGGAATACAATGAGCAGTTCTTC.

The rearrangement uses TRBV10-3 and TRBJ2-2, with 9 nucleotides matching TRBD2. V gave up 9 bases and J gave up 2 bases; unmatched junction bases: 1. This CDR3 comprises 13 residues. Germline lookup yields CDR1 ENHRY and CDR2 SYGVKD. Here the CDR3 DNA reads TGTGCCATTAGCGGGAGTAACACCGGGGAGCTGTTTTTT. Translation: CAISGSNTGELFF.

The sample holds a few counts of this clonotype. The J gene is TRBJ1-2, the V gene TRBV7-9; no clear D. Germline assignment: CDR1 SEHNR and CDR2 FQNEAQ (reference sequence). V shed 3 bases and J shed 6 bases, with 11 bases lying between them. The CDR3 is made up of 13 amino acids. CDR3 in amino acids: CASSFPGGNGYTF. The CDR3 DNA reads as TGTGCCAGCAGCTTCCCAGGAGGGAATGGCTACACCTTC.

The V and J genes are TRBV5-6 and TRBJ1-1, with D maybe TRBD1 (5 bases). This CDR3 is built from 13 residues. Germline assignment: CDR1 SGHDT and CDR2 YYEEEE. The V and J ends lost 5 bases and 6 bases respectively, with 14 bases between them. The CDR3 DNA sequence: TGTGCCAGCAGGTCGGGGACTCGGGCTGAAGCTTTCTTT. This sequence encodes CASRSGTRAEAFF. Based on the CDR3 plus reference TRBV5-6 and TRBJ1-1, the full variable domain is DAGVTQSPTHLIKTRGQQVTLRCSPKSGHDTVSWYQQALGQGPQFIFQYYEEEERQRGNFPDRFSGHQFPNYSSELNVNALLLGDSALYLCASRSGTRAEAFFGQGTRLTVV.

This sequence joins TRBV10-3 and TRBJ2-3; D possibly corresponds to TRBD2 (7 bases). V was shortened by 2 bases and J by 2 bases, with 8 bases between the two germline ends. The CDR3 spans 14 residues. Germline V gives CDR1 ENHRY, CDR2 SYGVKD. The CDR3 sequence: CAISERGATDTQYF. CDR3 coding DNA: TGTGCCATCAGTGAGCGGGGGGCCACAGATACGCAGTATTTT.

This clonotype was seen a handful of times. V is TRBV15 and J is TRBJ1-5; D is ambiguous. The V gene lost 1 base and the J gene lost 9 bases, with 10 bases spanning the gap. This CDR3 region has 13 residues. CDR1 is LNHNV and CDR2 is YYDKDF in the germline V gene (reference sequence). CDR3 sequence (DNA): TGTGCCACCAGCAGAGTCCAGGTTATGCCCCAGCATTTT. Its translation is CATSRVQVMPQHF.

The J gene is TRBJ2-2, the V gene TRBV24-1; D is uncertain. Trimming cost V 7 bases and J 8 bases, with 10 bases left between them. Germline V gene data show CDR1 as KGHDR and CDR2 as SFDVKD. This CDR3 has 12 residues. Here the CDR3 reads CATRDIRGELFF. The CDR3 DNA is TGTGCCACCAGGGATATAAGGGGGGAGCTGTTTTTT.

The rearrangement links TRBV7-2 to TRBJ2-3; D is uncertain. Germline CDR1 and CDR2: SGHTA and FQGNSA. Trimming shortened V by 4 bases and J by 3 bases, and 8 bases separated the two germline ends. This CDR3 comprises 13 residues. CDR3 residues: CTSSSPPTDTQYF. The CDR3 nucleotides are TGTACCAGCAGCTCTCCTCCAACAGATACGCAGTATTTT.

The CDR3: CASTGRGTGKGQYF. CDR3 bases: TGTGCCAGCACCGGCCGGGGGACAGGGAAGGGCCAGTACTTC. The rearrangement uses TRBV28 and TRBJ2-4; the match to TRBD1 covers 9 bases. The CDR3 sequence is 14 residues long. Trimming took 7 bases from V and 13 from J; bases not matched to a gene: 14. The germline V gene has CDR1 MDHEN and CDR2 SYDVKM.

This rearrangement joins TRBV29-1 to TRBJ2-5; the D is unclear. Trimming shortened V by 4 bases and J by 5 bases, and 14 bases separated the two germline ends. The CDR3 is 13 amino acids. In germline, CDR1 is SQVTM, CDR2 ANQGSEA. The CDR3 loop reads CSVVINPDETQYF. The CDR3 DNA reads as TGCAGCGTTGTAATTAACCCCGACGAGACCCAGTACTTC.

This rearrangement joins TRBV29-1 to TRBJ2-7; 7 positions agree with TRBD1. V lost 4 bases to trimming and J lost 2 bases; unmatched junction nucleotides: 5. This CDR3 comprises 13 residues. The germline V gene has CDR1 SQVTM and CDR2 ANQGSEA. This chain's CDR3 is CSVGAGQAYEQYF. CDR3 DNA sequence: TGCAGCGTTGGGGCAGGACAGGCCTACGAGCAGTACTTC.

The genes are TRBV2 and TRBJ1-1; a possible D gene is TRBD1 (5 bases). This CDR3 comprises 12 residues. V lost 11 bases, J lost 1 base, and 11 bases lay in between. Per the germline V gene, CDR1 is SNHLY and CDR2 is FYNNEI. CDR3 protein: CAAGGPNTEAFF. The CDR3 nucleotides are TGTGCCGCGGGGGGACCGAACACTGAAGCTTTCTTT.